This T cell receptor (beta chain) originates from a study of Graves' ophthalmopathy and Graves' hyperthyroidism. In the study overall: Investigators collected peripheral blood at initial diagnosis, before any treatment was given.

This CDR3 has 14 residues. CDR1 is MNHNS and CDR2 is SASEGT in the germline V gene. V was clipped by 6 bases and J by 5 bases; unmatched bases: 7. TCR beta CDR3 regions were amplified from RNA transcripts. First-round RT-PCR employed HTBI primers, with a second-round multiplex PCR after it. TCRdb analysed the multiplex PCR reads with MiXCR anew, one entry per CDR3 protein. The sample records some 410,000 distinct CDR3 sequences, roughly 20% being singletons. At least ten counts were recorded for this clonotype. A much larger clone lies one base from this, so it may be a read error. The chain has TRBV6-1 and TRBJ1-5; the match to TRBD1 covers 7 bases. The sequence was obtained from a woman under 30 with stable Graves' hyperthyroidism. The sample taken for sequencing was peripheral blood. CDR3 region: CASRATGRHQPQHF. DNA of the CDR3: TGTGCCAGCAGGGCGACAGGGCGCCATCAGCCCCAGCATTTT.